A selection of T cell receptor beta chains follows, all from one sample in a study of cytomegalovirus exposure and HLA in healthy donors. Profiled with immunoSEQ multiplex PCR; TCRdb holds only in-frame clones, not every one. The sample contains fewer than 150,000 clones, approximately 74% of which appear only once. The sequencing sample was made of PBMCs. These receptors were taken from a woman aged 45-60 years in good health and CMV-seropositive. The CDR3 runs from the conserved cysteine through the conserved F or W. D genes are given only for firm matches. Clone size is given for some rows only: seen once, a few or many times, or a class if the clone is expanded.

abundance: -
j_gene: TRBJ2-6
d_gene: TRBD2
v_gene: TRBV11-2
CDR3aa: CASSQPSTSGGLGANVLTF
CDR3nt: TGTGCCAGCAGCCAGCCCTCGACTAGCGGGGGGTTAGGGGCCAACGTCCTGACTTTC

abundance: -
j_gene: TRBJ1-4
d_gene: -
v_gene: TRBV4-3
CDR3aa: CASSQEVGAHPQSNEKLFF
CDR3nt: TGCGCCAGCAGCCAAGAAGTGGGGGCCCATCCACAGTCTAATGAAAAACTGTTTTTT

abundance: -
j_gene: TRBJ1-1
d_gene: -
v_gene: TRBV6-6
CDR3aa: CASSLGPTRGTEAFF
CDR3nt: TGTGCCAGCAGTTTGGGTCCCACCCGGGGCACTGAAGCTTTCTTT

abundance: -
j_gene: TRBJ1-1
d_gene: -
v_gene: TRBV19
CDR3aa: CASSIARGEAFF
CDR3nt: TGTGCCAGTAGTATAGCTCGGGGTGAAGCTTTCTTT

abundance: -
j_gene: TRBJ1-2
d_gene: TRBD1
v_gene: TRBV10-3
CDR3aa: CAGGSGDRYGYTF
CDR3nt: TGTGCCGGAGGATCGGGGGACAGGTATGGCTACACCTTC

abundance: -
j_gene: TRBJ2-7
d_gene: -
v_gene: TRBV7-2
CDR3aa: CASSLSPPPGYEQYF
CDR3nt: TGTGCCAGCAGCTTATCGCCCCCGCCCGGCTACGAGCAGTACTTC

abundance: -
j_gene: TRBJ1-2
d_gene: TRBD1
v_gene: TRBV5-7
CDR3aa: CASSSYVFRDRYYGYTF
CDR3nt: TGTGCCAGCAGCTCGTATGTGTTCCGGGACAGATACTATGGCTACACCTTC

abundance: -
j_gene: TRBJ2-7
d_gene: -
v_gene: TRBV4-3
CDR3aa: CASSQAPPGVYEQYF
CDR3nt: TGCGCCAGCAGCCAAGCCCCTCCGGGGGTGTACGAGCAGTACTTC

abundance: -
j_gene: TRBJ2-2
d_gene: TRBD1
v_gene: TRBV30
CDR3aa: CAWLSWTGAAGELFF
CDR3nt: TGTGCCTGGTTATCGTGGACAGGGGCCGCCGGGGAGCTGTTTTTT

abundance: -
j_gene: TRBJ1-1
d_gene: -
v_gene: TRBV27
CDR3aa: CASRKNRDYTEAFF
CDR3nt: TGTGCCAGCAGAAAGAACAGGGATTACACTGAAGCTTTCTTT

abundance: -
j_gene: TRBJ1-5
d_gene: TRBD1
v_gene: TRBV19
CDR3aa: CASRPTGLSNQPQHF
CDR3nt: TGTGCCAGTAGGCCGACAGGGCTTAGCAATCAGCCCCAGCATTTT

abundance: -
j_gene: TRBJ2-1
d_gene: TRBD2
v_gene: TRBV10-3
CDR3aa: CAISQTSGAYNEQFF
CDR3nt: TGTGCCATCAGCCAAACTAGCGGAGCCTACAATGAGCAGTTCTTC

abundance: -
j_gene: TRBJ2-3
d_gene: TRBD1
v_gene: TRBV4-1
CDR3aa: CASSQVSGQGISDTQYF
CDR3nt: TGCGCCAGCAGCCAAGTCTCGGGACAGGGGATTTCAGATACGCAGTATTTT

abundance: -
j_gene: TRBJ2-2
d_gene: TRBD1
v_gene: TRBV15
CDR3aa: CATSRDRGLWELFF
CDR3nt: TGTGCCACCAGCAGAGACAGGGGGCTCTGGGAGCTGTTTTTT

abundance: -
j_gene: TRBJ2-7
d_gene: -
v_gene: TRBV27
CDR3aa: CASSPDNSIVGEQYF
CDR3nt: TGTGCCAGCAGTCCTGACAACTCGATCGTGGGCGAGCAGTACTTC

abundance: -
j_gene: TRBJ2-3
d_gene: TRBD2
v_gene: TRBV30
CDR3aa: CALRGAGLADTQYF
CDR3nt: TGTGCCTTGCGGGGGGCAGGGTTAGCAGATACGCAGTATTTT

abundance: -
j_gene: TRBJ1-1
d_gene: -
v_gene: TRBV7-2
CDR3aa: CASSFSGVLDTEAFF
CDR3nt: TGTGCCAGCAGCTTTAGCGGGGTTTTGGACACTGAAGCTTTCTTT

abundance: -
j_gene: TRBJ2-7
d_gene: -
v_gene: TRBV9
CDR3aa: CASSVGVGGYEQYF
CDR3nt: TGTGCCAGCAGCGTAGGTGTAGGGGGCTACGAGCAGTACTTC

abundance: -
j_gene: TRBJ1-5
d_gene: TRBD1
v_gene: TRBV6-5
CDR3aa: CASRPWDSQNQPQHF
CDR3nt: TGTGCCAGCAGACCCTGGGACAGCCAAAATCAGCCCCAGCATTTT

abundance: -
j_gene: TRBJ2-6
d_gene: -
v_gene: TRBV11-1
CDR3aa: CASSSRSGANVLTF
CDR3nt: TGTGCCAGCAGTTCGCGCTCTGGGGCCAACGTCCTGACTTTC

abundance: few
j_gene: TRBJ1-1
d_gene: TRBD1
v_gene: TRBV19
CDR3aa: CASTRTGTGGFGTEAFF
CDR3nt: TGTGCCAGTACCCGAACCGGGACAGGGGGTTTTGGCACTGAAGCTTTCTTT

abundance: few
j_gene: TRBJ2-3
d_gene: -
v_gene: TRBV12-5
CDR3aa: CASGQWGGLSSTDTQYF
CDR3nt: TGTGCTAGTGGCCAGTGGGGGGGCCTCAGCAGCACAGATACGCAGTATTTT

abundance: -
j_gene: TRBJ2-7
d_gene: -
v_gene: TRBV7-2
CDR3aa: CASSTRQSYEQYF
CDR3nt: TGTGCCAGCAGCACACGACAGTCCTACGAGCAGTACTTC

abundance: -
j_gene: TRBJ2-4
d_gene: TRBD1
v_gene: TRBV9
CDR3aa: CASSVGDRGNIQYF
CDR3nt: TGTGCCAGCAGCGTAGGGGACAGGGGTAACATTCAGTACTTC

abundance: -
j_gene: TRBJ1-4
d_gene: -
v_gene: TRBV1
CDR3aa: CTSSHPDRPSSEKLFF
CDR3nt: TGCACCAGCAGCCATCCTGACAGGCCCAGTAGTGAAAAACTGTTTTTT

abundance: -
j_gene: TRBJ2-3
d_gene: -
v_gene: TRBV29-1
CDR3aa: CSVYPGVQSDTQYF
CDR3nt: TGCAGCGTTTATCCAGGGGTTCAATCAGATACGCAGTATTTT

abundance: -
j_gene: TRBJ1-2
d_gene: TRBD1
v_gene: TRBV18
CDR3aa: CASSFGTGDYGYTF
CDR3nt: TGTGCCAGCTCATTCGGGACAGGGGACTATGGCTACACCTTC

abundance: -
j_gene: TRBJ1-2
d_gene: -
v_gene: TRBV19
CDR3aa: CASSINVQNNYGYTF
CDR3nt: TGTGCCAGTAGTATTAATGTGCAGAACAACTATGGCTACACCTTC

abundance: -
j_gene: TRBJ1-2
d_gene: -
v_gene: TRBV15
CDR3aa: CATSRNTDSNYGYTF
CDR3nt: TGTGCCACCAGCAGAAATACTGACAGTAACTATGGCTACACCTTC

abundance: -
j_gene: TRBJ1-1
d_gene: -
v_gene: TRBV5-1
CDR3aa: CASSLIGGPNTEAFF
CDR3nt: TGCGCCAGCAGCTTAATCGGGGGGCCGAACACTGAAGCTTTCTTT

abundance: -
j_gene: TRBJ2-5
d_gene: TRBD1
v_gene: TRBV2
CDR3aa: CASSFDRVGKAQYF
CDR3nt: TGTGCCAGCAGTTTCGACAGGGTTGGGAAGGCCCAGTACTTC

abundance: once
j_gene: TRBJ1-4
d_gene: -
v_gene: TRBV7-9
CDR3aa: CASSLQTGGREKLFF
CDR3nt: TGTGCCAGCAGCCTTCAAACCGGGGGGCGTGAAAAACTGTTTTTT

abundance: -
j_gene: TRBJ2-2
d_gene: TRBD2
v_gene: TRBV4-1
CDR3aa: CASSQEASGRTGELFF
CDR3nt: TGCGCCAGCAGCCAAGAGGCTAGCGGTCGAACCGGGGAGCTGTTTTTT

abundance: -
j_gene: TRBJ2-7
d_gene: TRBD1
v_gene: TRBV9
CDR3aa: CASSVGDSATYEQYF
CDR3nt: TGTGCCAGCAGCGTAGGGGACAGCGCGACCTACGAGCAGTACTTC

abundance: -
j_gene: TRBJ1-1
d_gene: TRBD1
v_gene: TRBV25-1
CDR3aa: CASSEGQLMAFF
CDR3nt: TGTGCCAGCAGTGAGGGACAGCTGATGGCTTTCTTT

abundance: -
j_gene: TRBJ2-7
d_gene: -
v_gene: TRBV21-1
CDR3aa: CASSKSVGLSYEQYF
CDR3nt: TGTGCCAGCAGCAAATCGGTGGGACTTTCTTACGAGCAGTACTTC

abundance: once
j_gene: TRBJ2-2
d_gene: TRBD2
v_gene: TRBV7-2
CDR3aa: CASSPRTSGANTGELFF
CDR3nt: TGTGCCAGCAGCCCACGGACTAGCGGGGCGAACACCGGGGAGCTGTTTTTT

abundance: -
j_gene: TRBJ1-1
d_gene: TRBD1
v_gene: TRBV28
CDR3aa: CASSFAGGTEAFF
CDR3nt: TGTGCCAGCAGTTTTGCAGGGGGCACTGAAGCTTTCTTT

abundance: -
j_gene: TRBJ1-1
d_gene: -
v_gene: TRBV6-4
CDR3aa: CASSETYGGYTEAFF
CDR3nt: TGTGCCAGCAGTGAAACCTATGGAGGGTACACTGAAGCTTTCTTT

abundance: -
j_gene: TRBJ2-7
d_gene: -
v_gene: TRBV10-2
CDR3aa: CASSDPSRANYEQYF
CDR3nt: TGCGCCAGCAGTGATCCGAGCAGGGCGAACTACGAGCAGTACTTC

abundance: -
j_gene: TRBJ2-7
d_gene: TRBD2
v_gene: TRBV29-1
CDR3aa: CSVEGTLGLAGPTYEQYF
CDR3nt: TGCAGCGTTGAAGGGACTCTTGGACTAGCGGGACCCACCTACGAGCAGTACTTC

abundance: -
j_gene: TRBJ2-7
d_gene: TRBD1
v_gene: TRBV27
CDR3aa: CATWDRGHEQYF
CDR3nt: TGTGCCACATGGGACAGGGGGCACGAGCAGTACTTC

abundance: -
j_gene: TRBJ2-7
d_gene: TRBD2
v_gene: TRBV5-4
CDR3aa: CASSLAGLAGGEQYF
CDR3nt: TGTGCCAGCAGCTTGGCAGGACTAGCGGGGGGAGAGCAGTACTTC

abundance: -
j_gene: TRBJ2-5
d_gene: TRBD1
v_gene: TRBV6-1
CDR3aa: CASNVQGEETQYF
CDR3nt: TGTGCCAGCAATGTACAGGGGGAAGAGACCCAGTACTTC